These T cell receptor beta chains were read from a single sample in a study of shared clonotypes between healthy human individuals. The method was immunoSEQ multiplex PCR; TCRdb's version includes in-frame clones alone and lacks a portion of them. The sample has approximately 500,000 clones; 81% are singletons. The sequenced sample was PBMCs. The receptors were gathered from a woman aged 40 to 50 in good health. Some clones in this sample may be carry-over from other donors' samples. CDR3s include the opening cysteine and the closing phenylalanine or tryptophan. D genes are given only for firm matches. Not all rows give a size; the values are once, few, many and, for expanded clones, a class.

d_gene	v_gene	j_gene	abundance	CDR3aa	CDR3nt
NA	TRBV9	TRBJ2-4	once	CASSENRASGNIQYF	TGTGCCAGCAGCGAAAACAGGGCTTCGGGGAACATTCAGTACTTC
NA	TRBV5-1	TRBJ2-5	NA	CASSFGGSTAETQYF	TGCGCCAGCAGCTTCGGTGGCTCCACTGCGGAGACCCAGTACTTC
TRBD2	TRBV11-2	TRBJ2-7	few	CASSLLASGIMEQYF	TGTGCCAGCAGCTTACTGGCTAGCGGGATTATGGAGCAGTACTTC
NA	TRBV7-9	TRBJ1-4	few	CASSTNPIGREFNEKLFF	TGTGCCAGCAGCACCAACCCAATCGGGAGGGAGTTCAATGAAAAACTGTTTTTT
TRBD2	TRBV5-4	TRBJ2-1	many	CASSSTSGSNEQFF	TGTGCCAGCAGCTCTACTAGCGGGAGCAATGAGCAGTTCTTC
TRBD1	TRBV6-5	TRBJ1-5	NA	CASSADRAYQPQHF	TGTGCCAGCAGTGCCGACAGGGCTTATCAGCCCCAGCATTTT
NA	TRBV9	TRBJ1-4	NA	CASSDGTATNEKLFF	TGTGCCAGCAGCGATGGAACGGCAACTAATGAAAAACTGTTTTTT
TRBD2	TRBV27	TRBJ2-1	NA	CASSLSGEGEQFF	TGTGCCAGCAGTTTATCGGGGGAGGGTGAGCAGTTCTTC
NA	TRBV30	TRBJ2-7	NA	CAWSGRGEQYF	TGTGCCTGGAGTGGCCGTGGCGAGCAGTACTTC
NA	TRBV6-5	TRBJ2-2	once	CASRRAVNGELFF	TGTGCCAGCAGACGGGCGGTCAACGGGGAGCTGTTTTTT
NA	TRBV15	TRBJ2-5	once	CATSRGGRETQYF	TGTGCCACCAGCAGAGGGGGTCGGGAGACCCAGTACTTC
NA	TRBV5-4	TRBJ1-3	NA	CASSFNGPTTGNTIYF	TGTGCCAGCAGCTTTAACGGACCCACTACTGGAAACACCATATATTTT
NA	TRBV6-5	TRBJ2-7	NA	CASRSDWSSYEQYF	TGTGCCAGCAGGAGTGACTGGAGCTCCTACGAGCAGTACTTC
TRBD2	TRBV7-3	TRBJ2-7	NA	CASSPNGGSSYEQYF	TGTGCCAGCAGCCCTAACGGCGGGAGCTCCTACGAGCAGTACTTC
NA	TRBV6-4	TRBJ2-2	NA	CASSDFAGKRTGELFF	TGTGCCAGCAGTGACTTTGCGGGAAAGAGGACCGGGGAGCTGTTTTTT
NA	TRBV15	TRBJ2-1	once	CATSRVGYNEQFF	TGTGCCACCAGCAGAGTGGGGTACAATGAGCAGTTCTTC
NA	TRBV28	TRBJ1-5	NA	CASSAGTNQPQHF	TGTGCCAGCAGTGCAGGGACGAATCAGCCCCAGCATTTT
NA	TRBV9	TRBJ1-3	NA	CASSVAGRGAGNTIYF	TGTGCCAGCAGCGTAGCTGGAAGGGGGGCTGGAAACACCATATATTTT
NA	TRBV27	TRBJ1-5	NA	CASSLRSVRGSNQPQHF	TGTGCCAGCAGTTTAAGGTCGGTGCGAGGTAGCAATCAGCCCCAGCATTTT
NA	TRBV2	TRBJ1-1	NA	CASMVDSIMNTEAFF	TGTGCCAGCATGGTTGACAGCATCATGAACACTGAAGCTTTCTTT
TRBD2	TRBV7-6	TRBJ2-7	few	CASSTSGAYEQYF	TGTGCCAGCAGCACTAGCGGGGCCTACGAGCAGTACTTC
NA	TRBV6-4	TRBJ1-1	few	CASSRTGNTEAFF	TGTGCCAGCAGTAGGACGGGAAACACTGAAGCTTTCTTT
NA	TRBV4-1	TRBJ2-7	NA	CASSQDRGSSYEQYF	TGCGCCAGCAGCCAAGATCGAGGGTCCAGCTACGAGCAGTACTTC
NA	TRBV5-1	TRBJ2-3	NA	CASGSGAGSTDTQYF	TGCGCCAGCGGGTCTGGGGCAGGCAGCACAGATACGCAGTATTTT
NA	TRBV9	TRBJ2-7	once	CASSLRTGVGEQYF	TGTGCCAGCAGCCTCCGGACGGGGGTGGGCGAGCAGTACTTC
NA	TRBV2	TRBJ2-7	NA	CASDPGEAYEQYF	TGTGCCAGCGATCCGGGGGAGGCCTACGAGCAGTACTTC
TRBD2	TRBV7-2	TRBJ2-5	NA	CASSFSSGRVQTQYF	TGTGCCAGCAGCTTCTCTAGCGGGAGGGTTCAGACCCAGTACTTC
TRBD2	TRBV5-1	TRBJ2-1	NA	CASSLVASGSSEQFF	TGCGCCAGCAGCTTGGTCGCTAGCGGGAGTAGTGAGCAGTTCTTC
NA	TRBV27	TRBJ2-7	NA	CASSLHILYEQYF	TGTGCCAGCAGTTTACACATCCTCTACGAGCAGTACTTC
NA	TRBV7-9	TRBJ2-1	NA	CASSPLGYTQFF	TGTGCCAGCAGCCCACTGGGGTACACGCAGTTCTTC
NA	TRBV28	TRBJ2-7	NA	CATRRGPYEQYF	TGTGCCACCAGGCGGGGGCCCTACGAGCAGTACTTC
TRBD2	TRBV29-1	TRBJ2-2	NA	CSALAGPPNTGELFF	TGCAGCGCTTTAGCGGGGCCCCCGAACACCGGGGAGCTGTTTTTT
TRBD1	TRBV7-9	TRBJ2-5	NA	CASSFRTGRETQYF	TGTGCCAGCAGCTTCAGGACAGGTCGAGAGACCCAGTACTTC
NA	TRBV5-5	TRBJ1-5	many	CASSFRVNQPQHF	TGTGCCAGCAGCTTCAGGGTTAATCAGCCCCAGCATTTT
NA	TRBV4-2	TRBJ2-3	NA	CASSQDQRFPTDTQYF	TGTGCCAGCAGCCAAGATCAACGGTTCCCTACAGATACGCAGTATTTT
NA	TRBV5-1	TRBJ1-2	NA	CASSYGQSANYGYTF	TGCGCCAGCAGCTACGGACAGTCGGCTAACTATGGCTACACCTTC
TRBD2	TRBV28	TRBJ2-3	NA	CASSSPGLAGRTDTQYF	TGTGCCAGCAGTTCCCCCGGACTAGCGGGACGCACAGATACGCAGTATTTT
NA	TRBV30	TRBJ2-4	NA	CAWRPKLAKNIQYF	TGTGCCTGGAGACCAAAGTTAGCCAAAAACATTCAGTACTTC
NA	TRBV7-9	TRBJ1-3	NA	CASSLNSGNTIYF	TGTGCCAGCAGCCTGAACTCGGGAAACACCATATATTTT
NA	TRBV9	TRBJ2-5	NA	CASSLDSQETQYF	TGTGCCAGCAGTCTGGACAGCCAAGAGACCCAGTACTTC
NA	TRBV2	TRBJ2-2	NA	CASSEDYTGELFF	TGTGCCAGCAGTGAAGACTACACCGGGGAGCTGTTTTTT
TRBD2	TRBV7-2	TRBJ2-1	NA	CASSLERESSEQFF	TGTGCCAGCAGCTTAGAGCGGGAGTCGAGTGAGCAGTTCTTC
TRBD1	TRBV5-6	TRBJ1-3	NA	CASSSSWTGGNTIYF	TGTGCCAGCAGCTCATCCTGGACAGGGGGAAACACCATATATTTT
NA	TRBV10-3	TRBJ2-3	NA	CAISRGARGGADTQYF	TGTGCCATCAGCAGGGGGGCGCGGGGAGGCGCAGATACGCAGTATTTT
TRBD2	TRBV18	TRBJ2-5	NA	CASSPGTSGVSRETQYF	TGTGCCAGCTCACCAGGGACTAGCGGGGTCAGCAGGGAGACCCAGTACTTC
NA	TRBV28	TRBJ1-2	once	CASSLIGRYGYTF	TGTGCCAGCAGTTTGATAGGGCGATATGGCTACACCTTC
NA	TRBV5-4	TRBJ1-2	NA	CASSLGKGRLYGYTF	TGTGCCAGCAGCTTGGGCAAGGGACGGCTTTATGGCTACACCTTC
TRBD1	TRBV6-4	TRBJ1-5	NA	CASSPDREDQPQHF	TGTGCCAGCAGCCCAGACAGGGAAGATCAGCCCCAGCATTTT
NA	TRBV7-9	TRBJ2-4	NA	CASSLNLIAAQYF	TGTGCCAGCAGCTTAAACCTTATAGCAGCTCAGTACTTC
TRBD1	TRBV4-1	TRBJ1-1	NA	CASRKGTGHELNTEAFF	TGCGCCAGCAGAAAGGGGACAGGTCACGAACTGAACACTGAAGCTTTCTTT
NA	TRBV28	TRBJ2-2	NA	CASSPWGRGDGELFF	TGTGCCAGCAGTCCCTGGGGTAGGGGGGACGGGGAGCTGTTTTTT
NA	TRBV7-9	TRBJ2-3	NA	CASSLTGVADTQYF	TGTGCCAGCAGCTTAACGGGAGTGGCAGATACGCAGTATTTT
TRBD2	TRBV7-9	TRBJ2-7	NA	CASSLAVVGGGEQYF	TGTGCCAGCAGCTTAGCGGTCGTTGGCGGGGGCGAGCAGTACTTC
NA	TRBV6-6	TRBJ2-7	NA	CASGPRYEQYF	TGTGCCAGCGGACCACGCTACGAGCAGTACTTC
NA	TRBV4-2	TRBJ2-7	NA	CASSQREGAYEQYF	TGTGCCAGCAGCCAACGGGAGGGGGCTTACGAGCAGTACTTC
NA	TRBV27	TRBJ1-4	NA	CASSWGATNEKLFF	TGTGCCAGCAGTTGGGGGGCAACTAATGAAAAACTGTTTTTT
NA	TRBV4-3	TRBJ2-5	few	CASSQVQEETQYF	TGCGCCAGCAGCCAAGTGCAGGAAGAGACCCAGTACTTC
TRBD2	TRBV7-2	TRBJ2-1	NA	CASSRTLAGGNEQFF	TGTGCCAGCAGCCGCACCCTAGCGGGAGGGAATGAGCAGTTCTTC
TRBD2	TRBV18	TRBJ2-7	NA	CASSPGLAGTGSSEQYF	TGTGCCAGCTCTCCGGGACTAGCGGGAACCGGTAGTTCGGAGCAGTACTTC